This entry features one T cell receptor beta chain sequence. What it binds is unknown. The timepoints at which blood was sampled were baseline, cycle 4 day 1, and cycle 7 day 1. Repertoires were generated with immunoSEQ multiplex PCR, while TCRdb's copy carries only in-frame clones and drops some. The sample has about 52,000 clones, roughly four fifths seen once. The record originates from a study of OX40 agonist ivuxolimab in advanced cancers. Study observations and caveats: Expanded clones belonging to CD8+ T cells outnumbered, on average, those of CD4+.

This receptor was identified in an adult with an advanced solid tumor such as melanoma, head and neck, liver or kidney cancer. The material sequenced was CD4+ or CD8+ T cells sorted from blood, taken in a trial of the OX40 agonist ivuxolimab.

The CDR3 spells CASSPLGSGKMINEQFF. CDR3 sequence (DNA): TGTGCCAGCTCACCACTGGGTTCTGGGAAGATGATCAATGAGCAGTTCTTC. V gene TRBV18 combines with J gene TRBJ2-1; no clear D. Trimming cost V 1 base and J 6 bases, with 19 bases left between them. Germline loops: CDR1 KGHSH, CDR2 LQKENI. The CDR3 is 17 residues long.